This T cell receptor beta chain came from a study of post-analysis software for immune sequencing data. CDR3 length: 15 amino acids. The germline CDR1 and CDR2 sequences are MNHEY and SVGAGI. Deletions cut 5 bases from V and 2 bases from J, with 13 bases between. Unique molecular identifiers were built into the TCR beta cDNA libraries. The source material, about 0.9 to 11 million T cells, gave rise to about 460,000 cDNA molecules. TCRdb reprocessed the PCR reads with MiXCR, giving one entry per CDR3 protein. The repertoire has about 820,000 distinct CDR3 sequences, 53% of them found once; the top ten carry approximately 4.2%. In its sample, this clonotype was seen a few times. Its antigen is undetermined. Study-level points and caveats: Five TRBV segments occurring more often in patients than controls included TRBV5-6, TRBV5-1 and TRBV20-1. Multiple sclerosis patients showed significantly lower normalized Chao1 diversity than controls did.

The rearrangement uses TRBV6-5 and TRBJ2-1; tentatively, D is TRBD2 (6 bases). The TCR was taken from a girl aged 5 to 17 with multiple sclerosis. Sequenced input: blood. The CDR3 bases are TGTGCCAGCAGTATCGGGGGACGGACCTACAATGAGCAGTTCTTC. Residues: CASSIGGRTYNEQFF.